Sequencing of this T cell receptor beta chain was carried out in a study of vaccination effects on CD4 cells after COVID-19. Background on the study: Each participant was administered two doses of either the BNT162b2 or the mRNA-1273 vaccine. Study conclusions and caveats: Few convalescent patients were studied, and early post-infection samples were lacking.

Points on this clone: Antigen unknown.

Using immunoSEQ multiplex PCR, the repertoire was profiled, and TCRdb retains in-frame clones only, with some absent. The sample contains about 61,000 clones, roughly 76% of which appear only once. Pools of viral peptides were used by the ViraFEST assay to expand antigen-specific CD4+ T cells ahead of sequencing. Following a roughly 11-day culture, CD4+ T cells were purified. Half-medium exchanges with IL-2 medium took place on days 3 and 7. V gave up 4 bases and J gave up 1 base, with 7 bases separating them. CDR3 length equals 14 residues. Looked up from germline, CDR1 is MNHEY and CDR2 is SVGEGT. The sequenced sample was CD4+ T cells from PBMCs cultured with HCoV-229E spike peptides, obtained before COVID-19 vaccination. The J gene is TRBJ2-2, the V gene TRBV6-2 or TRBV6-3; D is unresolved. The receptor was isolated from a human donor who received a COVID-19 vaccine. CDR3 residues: CASSFLQNTGELFF. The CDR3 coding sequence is TGTGCCAGCAGTTTTCTCCAGAACACCGGGGAGCTGTTTTTT.